A selection of T cell receptor beta chains follows, all from one sample in a study of OX40 agonist ivuxolimab in advanced cancers. Generated by immunoSEQ multiplex PCR, the TCRdb table keeps only in-frame clones and is missing some. This table holds some 100,000 clones, approximately 90% found once. Sequencing was performed on CD4+ or CD8+ T cells sorted from blood, taken in a trial of the OX40 agonist ivuxolimab. These receptor sequences come from an adult with an advanced solid tumor such as melanoma, head and neck, liver or kidney cancer. CDR3s leave out the opening cysteine and the closing phenylalanine or tryptophan.

V: TRBV19; J: TRBJ2-2; CDR3: ASLGLASLTGELF
V: TRBV2; J: TRBJ2-7; CDR3: ASRTSSYEQY
V: TRBV5-1; J: TRBJ1-1; CDR3: ASSPGTGGTEAF
V: TRBV28; J: TRBJ2-1; CDR3: ASSRDLGVNEQF
V: TRBV7-9; J: TRBJ1-2; CDR3: ASSLAYGYT
V: TRBV5-1; J: TRBJ2-1; CDR3: ASSLGLAEYNEQF
V: TRBV19; J: TRBJ1-1; CDR3: ATSRASGGNTEAF
V: TRBV9; J: TRBJ1-1; CDR3: ASTRDPLTEAF
V: TRBV6-5; J: TRBJ2-7; CDR3: ASSYSRLAGGGKQY
V: TRBV15; J: TRBJ2-1; CDR3: ATSNGLAASSYNEQF
V: TRBV19; J: TRBJ2-5; CDR3: ASSIGNLQETQY
V: TRBV27; J: TRBJ2-3; CDR3: ASSLALAGGGDTQY
V: TRBV29-1; J: TRBJ2-6; CDR3: SVEGQGSSGANVLT
V: TRBV11-3; J: TRBJ2-4; CDR3: ASSLGGAYDIQY
V: TRBV19; J: TRBJ1-5; CDR3: ASNGRGADQPQH
V: TRBV5-6; J: TRBJ2-5; CDR3: ASSLVGASGRKTQY
V: TRBV15; J: TRBJ1-2; CDR3: ATTTGDGFGYGYT
V: TRBV7-8; J: TRBJ2-2; CDR3: ASSSRQGRTGELF
V: TRBV6-5; J: TRBJ1-4; CDR3: ASHTTGATNEKLF
V: TRBV28; J: TRBJ1-3; CDR3: ASSFDRRGNTIY
V: TRBV6-1; J: TRBJ2-3; CDR3: ASSDRGPTDTQY
V: TRBV7-2; J: TRBJ1-5; CDR3: ASSLGAWTGNQPQH
V: TRBV19; J: TRBJ2-1; CDR3: ASSMIVNNEQF
V: TRBV7-3; J: TRBJ2-2; CDR3: ASTYMSTGELF
V: TRBV7-8; J: TRBJ2-3; CDR3: ASSPSRDRGSYTQY
V: TRBV5-1; J: TRBJ2-7; CDR3: ASSSTPTGGKAYEQY
V: TRBV29-1; J: TRBJ1-2; CDR3: SVPGRGQGYT
V: TRBV5-6; J: TRBJ1-1; CDR3: ASSWGKRWTEAF
V: TRBV5-4; J: TRBJ2-5; CDR3: ASSLDRDREETQY
V: TRBV9; J: TRBJ2-5; CDR3: ASSVDPVVRGHKETQY
V: TRBV5-5; J: TRBJ2-7; CDR3: ASSSIAGAPEQY
V: TRBV11-3; J: TRBJ2-1; CDR3: ASSLGSGMNEQF
V: TRBV2; J: TRBJ2-1; CDR3: ASLELSNEQF
V: TRBV19; J: TRBJ1-1; CDR3: ASGADRDTEAF
V: TRBV7-3; J: TRBJ2-1; CDR3: ASRRGRGNEQF
V: TRBV2; J: TRBJ2-1; CDR3: ASSRSAGSYNEQF
V: TRBV28; J: TRBJ1-5; CDR3: ASSLPRTPHQPQH
V: TRBV30; J: TRBJ1-2; CDR3: AWVDERNYGYT
V: TRBV5-4; J: TRBJ1-2; CDR3: ASSLNDGYT
V: TRBV19; J: TRBJ1-1; CDR3: ASSMRSRSNTEAF
V: TRBV23-1; J: TRBJ2-5; CDR3: ASSVSRETQY
V: TRBV4-2; J: TRBJ2-3; CDR3: ASSHDSGRYTDTQY
V: TRBV6-5; J: TRBJ2-7; CDR3: ASSRGNSEQY
V: TRBV28; J: TRBJ1-2; CDR3: ASSLTKTDGYT
V: TRBV7-9; J: TRBJ2-7; CDR3: ASSLEGRDEQY
V: TRBV7-2; J: TRBJ2-4; CDR3: ASSPRAGVGGNIQY
V: TRBV5-4; J: TRBJ2-1; CDR3: ASSWMGQGAEGEQF
V: TRBV28; J: TRBJ1-2; CDR3: ASIRGYGGARGYT
V: TRBV2; J: TRBJ2-5; CDR3: ASSARRGGRESQETQY
V: TRBV7-9; J: TRBJ1-1; CDR3: ASSSAGTPPGAF